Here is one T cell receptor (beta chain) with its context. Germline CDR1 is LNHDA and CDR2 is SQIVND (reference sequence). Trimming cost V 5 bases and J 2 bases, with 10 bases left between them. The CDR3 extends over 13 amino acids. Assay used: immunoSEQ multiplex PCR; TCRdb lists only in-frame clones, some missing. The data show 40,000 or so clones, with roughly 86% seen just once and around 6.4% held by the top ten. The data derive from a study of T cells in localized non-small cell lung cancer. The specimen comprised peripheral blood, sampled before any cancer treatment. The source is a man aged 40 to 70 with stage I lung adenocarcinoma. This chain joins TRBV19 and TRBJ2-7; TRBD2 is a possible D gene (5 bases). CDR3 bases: TGTGCCAGTAGTGAAAGAGGGACCTACGAGCAGTACTTC. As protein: CASSERGTYEQYF.